A single sample gave rise to the 28 T cell receptor beta chains below, sequenced in a study of T cells in Graves' hyperthyroidism and ophthalmopathy. Amplified TCR beta CDR3 regions came from RNA transcripts. When the TCR CDR3 underwent first-round RT-PCR, the HTBI primer set was used. In TCRdb, the multiplex PCR reads were re-called with MiXCR into one record per CDR3 protein. Among approximately 740,000 distinct CDR3 sequences, 11% to 15% were seen once, and the ten largest hold roughly a tenth. The sample taken for sequencing was blood. The source is a woman between 18 and 29 years old with Graves' hyperthyroidism.

This clonotype was observed at least ten times. V gene TRBV9 combines with J gene TRBJ2-7; weak D call: TRBD2 (6 bases). Between the trimmed V and J ends, which lost 0 bases and 0 bases, there was a span of 7 bases. From germline, CDR1 is SGDLS and CDR2 YYNGEE. This CDR3 comprises 14 residues. The CDR3 DNA reads TGTGCCAGCAGCGTAGCTAGCGCCTCCTACGAGCAGTACTTC. Translating it yields CASSVASASYEQYF. The full variable domain, completed using reference TRBV9 and TRBJ2-7, is DSGVTQTPKHLITATGQRVTLRCSPRSGDLSVYWYQQSLDQGLQFLIQYYNGEERAKGNILERFSAQQFPDLHSELNLSSLELGDSALYFCASSVASASYEQYFGPGTRLTVT.

This clonotype was counted between two and nine times. The chain carries TRBV6-2 or TRBV6-3 and TRBJ2-2, with 7 nucleotides matching TRBD1. Losses at the gene ends were 6 bases for V and 4 bases for J; bases not matched to a gene: 5. Per the germline V gene, CDR1 is MNHEY and CDR2 is SVGEGT. The CDR3 loop spans 14 amino acids. The CDR3 DNA follows: TGTGCCAGCAGCAGCGACAGGGCCACCGGGGAGCTGTTTTTT. Protein: CASSSDRATGELFF.

This clonotype has a count of ten or more. The V and J genes are TRBV24-1 and TRBJ2-1; tentatively, D is TRBD2 (6 bases). From germline, CDR1 is KGHDR and CDR2 SFDVKD. V was clipped by 4 bases and J by 6 bases, with 18 bases between them. CDR3 length: 16 amino acids. The CDR3 loop is CATSDPQPGLFNEQFF. As DNA, the CDR3 is TGTGCCACCAGTGACCCGCAGCCTGGACTATTCAATGAGCAGTTCTTC.

This clonotype was seen ten or more times. The CDR3 spells CASRPGTGFSEQYF. The CDR3 nucleotides are TGTGCCAGCAGACCCGGGACAGGCTTTAGCGAGCAGTACTTC. The rearrangement links TRBV27 to TRBJ2-7; TRBD1 aligns across 8 bases. The V segment lost 6 bases and the J segment 6 bases; nucleotides outside the gene matches: 10. Per the germline V gene, CDR1 is MNHEY and CDR2 is SMNVEV (reference sequence). The CDR3 runs 14 residues.

This clonotype was observed a handful of times. A much larger clone differs from this one at a single base, so this may be a read error. The chain is built from TRBV2 and TRBJ1-5; D perhaps matches TRBD1 (5 bases). The germline V gene encodes CDR1 SNHLY and CDR2 FYNNEI. The CDR3 covers 13 residues. Trimming cost V 9 bases and J 4 bases, with 13 bases left between them. The CDR3 region is CASGAEANQPQHF. In nucleotides, the CDR3 is TGTGCCAGTGGGGCAGAGGCAAATCAGCCCCAGCATTTT.

This clonotype was counted at least ten times. The chain uses TRBV30 and TRBJ1-1; a possible D gene is TRBD1 (5 bases). This CDR3 is 14 amino acids long. Between the trimmed V and J ends, which lost 3 bases and 2 bases, there was a span of 13 bases. Germline CDR1 and CDR2: GTSNPN and SVGIG (reference sequence). The CDR3, as DNA: TGTGCCTGGAGCTACAACAGGATCAACACTGAAGCTTTCTTT. It yields the protein CAWSYNRINTEAFF.

This clonotype was counted a few times. This chain connects TRBV24-1 to TRBJ1-5; D is unresolved. This CDR3 region has 13 residues. Per germline, CDR1 KGHDR and CDR2 SFDVKD. V lost 10 bases and J 1 base, leaving 10 bases between the germline ends. The DNA of the CDR3 is TGTGCCACGTCGCGGGGAAGCAATCAGCCCCAGCATTTT. Its translation: CATSRGSNQPQHF.

This clonotype was seen repeatedly, ten times or more. The chain has TRBV27 and TRBJ2-1, with 10 bases that match TRBD2. V was pared by 8 bases and J by 10 bases, with 8 bases of the junction left unmatched. Germline-derived CDR1 and CDR2 are MNHEY and SMNVEV (reference sequence). This CDR3 is built from 13 residues. CDR3 sequence: CASRSSGRREQFF. The CDR3 DNA is TGTGCCAGCCGGTCTAGCGGGAGAAGGGAGCAGTTCTTC.

Ten or more counts support this clonotype. This sequence joins TRBV3-1 and TRBJ1-1; D unclear. CDR3 length: 14 residues. Germline V gene sequence: CDR1 LGHDT, CDR2 YNNKEL (reference sequence). The V end was cut by 1 base, the J end by 4 bases, with 10 bases between. Here the CDR3 DNA reads TGTGCCAGCAGCCAAGGCAGCCGGGGCACTGAAGCTTTCTTT. Its protein is CASSQGSRGTEAFF.

The gene calls are TRBV12-5 and TRBJ2-1; possibly TRBD1 for D (5 bases). Judging by the DNA end, TRBJ2-7 fits better; the J call may be wrong. The germline gives CDR1 LGHNT, CDR2 FRNRAP. This CDR3 contains 13 residues. CDR3 sequence (DNA): TGTGCTAGTGGGCAGGGAAGTGCCAATGAGCAGTACTTC. This gives the protein CASGQGSANEQYF.

The table lists this clonotype with many counts. The V gene is TRBV20-1, the J gene TRBJ1-2; 9 bases are a match to TRBD1. V lost 7 bases to trimming and J lost 1 base; unmatched junction nucleotides: 16. This CDR3 has 17 residues. Germline loops: CDR1 DFQATT, CDR2 SNEGSKA (reference sequence). This CDR3 is CSGSTGTGFMFNYGYTF. The CDR3 region has the DNA TGCAGTGGAAGCACCGGGACAGGGTTTATGTTTAACTATGGCTACACCTTC.

This chain connects TRBV11-2 to TRBJ2-2; 12 nucleotides line up with TRBD2. The V and J ends lost 1 base and 6 bases, in that order; junction bases with no gene match: 9. There are 18 residues in the CDR3. CDR1 and CDR2 (germline): SGHAT, FQNNGV. The CDR3 bases are TGTGCCAGCAGCTTAGCGTGGGCTAGCGGGAGGGCCGCCGGGGAGCTGTTTTTT. Its protein product is CASSLAWASGRAAGELFF.

Comments on this clonotype: A read error may explain this, as a much larger clone is one base away. J is TRBJ2-7 and V is TRBV28; no clear D. Germline V CDR1 and CDR2: MDHEN, SYDVKM. V dropped 4 bases and J dropped 3 bases, with 10 bases sitting between them. CDR3 length: 13 residues. This CDR3 reads CASSSPDLYEQYF. In nucleotides, the CDR3 is TGTGCCAGCAGTTCCCCCGACCTCTACGAGCAGTACTTC.

This sequence joins TRBV19 and TRBJ2-1; maybe TRBD2 (5 bases). Germline loops: CDR1 LNHDA, CDR2 SQIVND (reference sequence). The CDR3 runs 17 residues. Trimming took off 0 bases at V and 7 bases at J, with 19 bases between the two ends. Written as DNA, the CDR3 is TGTGCCAGTAGTATAGACCGGCTAGCAGGCGCTAGGAATGAGCAGTTCTTC. Its translation is CASSIDRLAGARNEQFF.

The rearrangement joins TRBV20-1 to TRBJ2-1, with a weak D call TRBD1 (6 bases). CDR3 size: 14 residues. The ends were cut back, 6 bases at V and 3 bases at J, with 15 bases in the middle. The germline gives CDR1 DFQATT, CDR2 SNEGSKA (reference sequence). The CDR3 spells CSALRQAVYNEQFF. The CDR3 DNA reads as TGCAGTGCCCTTAGACAGGCCGTCTACAATGAGCAGTTCTTC.

The gene calls are TRBV3-1 and TRBJ2-1; D tentatively fits TRBD1 or TRBD2 (6 bases each). CDR1 and CDR2 from the germline V gene are LGHDT and YNNKEL (reference sequence). Trimming pared 0 bases from V and 7 bases from J, leaving 10 bases between. This CDR3 is 14 amino acids long. CDR3 sequence (DNA): TGTGCCAGCAGCCAAGATCTAGGGGGGAATGAGCAGTTCTTC. This gives the protein CASSQDLGGNEQFF.

In this sample, this clonotype turned up many times. The chain combines TRBV7-9 with TRBJ2-1; possible D gene TRBD2, 5 bases. Germline V gives CDR1 SEHNR, CDR2 FQNEAQ (reference sequence). The CDR3 totals 11 residues. The V gene lost 8 bases and the J gene lost 9 bases, with 11 bases spanning the gap. CDR3 sequence (DNA): TGTGCCAGCCGGGGAAGCGGTGAGCAGTTCTTC. Its protein is CASRGSGEQFF.

This chain joins TRBV20-1 and TRBJ2-1, with 11 bases that match TRBD2. J was trimmed by 7 bases and V by 6 bases; bases with no gene match: 8. The germline gives CDR1 DFQATT, CDR2 SNEGSKA (reference sequence). This CDR3 spans 14 amino acids. CDR3 sequence (DNA): TGCAGTGCGTTAGCGGGAGGGCCTCTAAATGAGCAGTTCTTC. Translation: CSALAGGPLNEQFF.

V gene TRBV6-2 or TRBV6-3 combines with J gene TRBJ2-1, with TRBD2 as a possible D gene (6 bases). This CDR3 contains 19 residues. Trimming took 0 bases from V and 2 from J, leaving 20 bases between them. Looked up from germline, CDR1 is MNHEY and CDR2 is SVGEGT. The CDR3 loop is CASSYSDYHPDLTYNEQFF. CDR3 DNA: TGTGCCAGCAGTTACTCGGACTACCACCCCGACCTTACCTACAATGAGCAGTTCTTC.

In this sample, this clonotype turned up a few times. The V gene is TRBV18, the J gene TRBJ2-3; 11 nucleotides line up with TRBD2. This CDR3 contains 17 residues. The V gene's germline CDR1 is KGHSH and CDR2 LQKENI. Trimming at V came to 2 bases and at J to 4 bases, leaving 8 bases not matched to a gene. CDR3 nucleotides: TGTGCCAGCTCACCAAGACCCGGGACTAGCGGAGCAGATACGCAGTATTTT. Its translation is CASSPRPGTSGADTQYF.

This clonotype has a handful of counts. This sequence joins TRBV5-1 and TRBJ1-1; D gene ambiguous. CDR3 length: 12 residues. Germline-derived CDR1 and CDR2 are SGHRS and YFSETQ. V shed 4 bases and J shed 12 bases, with 16 bases lying between them. The CDR3 loop is CASSANRHESFF. Written as DNA, the CDR3 is TGCGCCAGCAGCGCAAATAGACACGAATCTTTCTTT.

This clonotype was seen a handful of times. The chain has TRBV5-4 and TRBJ2-5, with 10 bases aligning to TRBD2. The CDR3 loop spans 14 amino acids. Germline V lookup: CDR1 SGHNT, CDR2 YYREEE (reference sequence). J was trimmed by 7 bases and V by 4 bases; bases with no gene match: 7. CDR3 DNA: TGTGCCAGCAGCCGGGAGAAGCGGGAGGGGACCCAGTACTTC. Translating gives CASSREKREGTQYF.

This clonotype has at least ten counts. V gene TRBV2 combines with J gene TRBJ2-7, with 12 nucleotides matching TRBD1. The CDR3 sequence is 16 residues long. Germline V gives CDR1 SNHLY, CDR2 FYNNEI. The trim removed 9 bases at V and 5 bases at J, leaving 14 bases unmatched. The CDR3, as DNA: TGTGCCAGATCAATTGAACCCGGGACAGGGGGCGACGAGCAGTACTTC. This sequence encodes CARSIEPGTGGDEQYF.

This clonotype has a count of ten or more. This chain joins TRBV28 and TRBJ2-7; no clear D gene. Germline V gene sequence: CDR1 MDHEN, CDR2 SYDVKM. The CDR3 is 14 residues long. V dropped 1 base and J dropped 3 bases, with 10 bases sitting between them. The CDR3 DNA reads as TGTGCCAGCAGTTTATCTGCGGAGTTCTACGAGCAGTACTTC. The encoded protein is CASSLSAEFYEQYF. The variable domain in full, with the rest retrieved from reference TRBV28 and TRBJ2-7, is DVKVTQSSRYLVKRTGEKVFLECVQDMDHENMFWYRQDPGLGLRLIYFSYDVKMKEKGDIPEGYSVSREKKERFSLILESASTNQTSMYLCASSLSAEFYEQYFGPGTRLTVT.

This chain connects TRBV7-9 to TRBJ1-5; 7 nucleotides match TRBD1. The CDR3 loop spans 15 amino acids. Germline assignment: CDR1 SEHNR and CDR2 FQNEAQ (reference sequence). With V trimmed by 5 bases and J by 1 base, 5 bases remained unmatched. This chain's CDR3 is CASSQGGFSNQPQHF. The DNA for the CDR3 is TGTGCCAGCAGCCAGGGGGGTTTCAGCAATCAGCCCCAGCATTTT.

This clonotype occurred many times. The chain links TRBV3-1 to TRBJ1-6; 9 bases are a match to TRBD1. The CDR3 length is 14 residues. Germline CDR1 and CDR2: LGHDT and YNNKEL (reference sequence). The trim removed 1 base at V and 9 bases at J, leaving 1 base unmatched. CDR3 loop: CASSQVQGASPLHF. CDR3 nucleotides: TGTGCCAGCAGCCAAGTACAGGGGGCTTCACCCCTCCACTTT.

This clonotype occurred a few times. Written as DNA, the CDR3 is TGTGCCAGCAGCGTAGGACAGCTTAACTATGGCTACACCTTC. Protein sequence: CASSVGQLNYGYTF. The chain has TRBV9 and TRBJ1-2; weak D call: TRBD1 (5 bases). Trimming cost V 0 bases and J 1 base, with 7 bases left between them. This CDR3 is 14 amino acids long. The germline V gene encodes CDR1 SGDLS and CDR2 YYNGEE. Using reference TRBV9 and TRBJ1-2 for the parts outside the CDR3, the full variable domain is DSGVTQTPKHLITATGQRVTLRCSPRSGDLSVYWYQQSLDQGLQFLIQYYNGEERAKGNILERFSAQQFPDLHSELNLSSLELGDSALYFCASSVGQLNYGYTFGSGTRLTVV.

The genes are TRBV6-2 or TRBV6-3 and TRBJ1-6; no definite D call. V was cut by 3 bases and J by 7 bases, with 13 bases left in between. This CDR3 region has 15 residues. Germline loops: CDR1 MNHEY, CDR2 SVGEGT. The CDR3 is CASSYGEVGNSPLHF. The CDR3 coding sequence is TGTGCCAGCAGTTATGGGGAGGTGGGGAATTCACCCCTCCACTTT.